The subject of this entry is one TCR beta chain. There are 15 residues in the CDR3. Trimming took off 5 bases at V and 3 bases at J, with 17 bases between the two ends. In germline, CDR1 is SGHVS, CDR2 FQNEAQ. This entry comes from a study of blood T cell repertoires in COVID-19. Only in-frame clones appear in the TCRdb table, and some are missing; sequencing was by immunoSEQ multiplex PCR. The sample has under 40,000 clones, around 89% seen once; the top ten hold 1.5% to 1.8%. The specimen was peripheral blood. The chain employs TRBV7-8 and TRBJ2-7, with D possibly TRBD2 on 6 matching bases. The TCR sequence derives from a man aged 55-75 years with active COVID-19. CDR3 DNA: TGTGCCAGCAGCCATTCTGGCGGGATGATCTACGAGCAGTACTTC. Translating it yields CASSHSGGMIYEQYF.